The 21 T cell receptor beta chains below come from one sample, sequenced in a study of identical twins (dated by TCRdb to the mid-2010s). The library was made by 5' RACE. TCRdb records Illumina HiSeq 2000 as the sequencer. TCRdb reprocessed the public reads (quality trimming at Q25 with fastp, clone calling with MiXCR) and kept in-frame beta chains. When rows share a CDR3 protein, they turn into one entry using the most common DNA and genes. Within this sample are some 230,000 distinct CDR3 sequences, with 6% to 7% of them counted one time only. The ten largest clones take up just over 14% of the sample. These data also formed part of another study, on T cells expressing NK-cell markers.

The source material was CD8+ T cells sorted from blood. These receptors came from a woman between 18 and 30 years old in good health.

This clonotype was counted ten times or more. This chain links TRBV15 with TRBJ1-4; 7 positions match TRBD1. The CDR3 contains 16 residues. J gave up 5 bases and V 3 bases, and 9 bases lay outside the gene matches. CDR1 and CDR2 (germline): LNHNV, YYDKDF (reference sequence). CDR3 loop: CATSSSLGTDNEKLFF. The CDR3 DNA is TGTGCCACCAGCAGCTCCCTAGGGACAGACAATGAAAAACTGTTTTTT.

The chain employs TRBV2 and TRBJ1-2; the D gene is possibly TRBD1 (5 bases). The CDR3 is 17 amino acids. Trimming left V 11 bases short and J 5 bases short, with 30 bases between. Per the germline V gene, CDR1 is SNHLY and CDR2 is FYNNEI. CDR3 sequence reads: CALKNSLSGTAIYGYTF. CDR3 coding DNA: TGTGCCCTCAAAAACTCTCTTTCCGGGACCGCCATATATGGCTACACCTTC.

This clonotype has only a few counts. This chain uses TRBV4-3 with TRBJ2-7; D unclear. This CDR3 spans 15 amino acids. Trimming pared 1 base from V and 0 bases from J, leaving 10 bases between. The germline CDR1 and CDR2 sequences are LGHNA and YSLEER. The CDR3 bases are TGCGCCAGCAGCCAAGCTTTGGGGTCCTCCTACGAGCAGTACTTC. It translates to CASSQALGSSYEQYF.

This clonotype was recorded many times. CDR3 in DNA: TGCGCCAGCCTCTCGGCCGGGGGGGCCGGGGAGACCCAGTACTTC. Its protein product is CASLSAGGAGETQYF. This sequence joins TRBV5-1 and TRBJ2-5; 8 positions agree with TRBD2. This CDR3 comprises 15 residues. V shed 7 bases and J 5 bases; nucleotides not matched to a gene: 13. CDR1 SGHRS and CDR2 YFSETQ come from the germline V gene.

J is TRBJ2-7 and V is TRBV27; 8 bases align to TRBD2. V gave up 4 bases and J gave up 6 bases; unmatched junction bases: 8. Germline loops: CDR1 MNHEY, CDR2 SMNVEV (reference sequence). The CDR3 length is 14 residues. CDR3 sequence (DNA): TGTGCCAGCAGTTCGAGCGGGAGTTTCTCCGAGCAGTACTTC. It specifies CASSSSGSFSEQYF.

This clonotype was counted at least ten times. J is TRBJ2-1 and V is TRBV11-2; maybe TRBD2 (6 bases). Germline lookup yields CDR1 SGHAT and CDR2 FQNNGV. The CDR3 spans 16 residues. V was trimmed by 1 base and J by 0 bases, leaving 10 bases between them. CDR3 DNA: TGTGCCAGCAGCTTAGTCGCGGGAAGCTCCTACAATGAGCAGTTCTTC. Translating it yields CASSLVAGSSYNEQFF.

There are a few counts of this clonotype. CDR3 loop: CASSFLPGENYGYTF. The DNA for the CDR3 is TGTGCCAGCAGTTTTCTCCCCGGAGAAAACTATGGCTACACCTTC. This chain links TRBV12-3 or TRBV12-4 with TRBJ1-2; no clear D gene. Trimming pared 3 bases from V and 2 bases from J, leaving 13 bases between. The CDR3 is 15 amino acids.

This clonotype occurred many times. The chain uses TRBV15 and TRBJ2-2, with D possibly called TRBD1 or TRBD2 (5 bases each). Germline V gives CDR1 LNHNV, CDR2 YYDKDF (reference sequence). Trimming removed 2 bases from V and 6 bases from J, with 10 bases in between. The CDR3 covers 14 residues. CDR3 sequence (DNA): TGTGCCACCAGCAGAAGGGGAGAGGCCGGGGAGCTGTTTTTT. It is translated as CATSRRGEAGELFF.

There are many counts of this clonotype. The chain joins TRBV12-3 or TRBV12-4 to TRBJ1-2; D is ambiguous. There are 13 residues in the CDR3. V lost 3 bases and J lost 4, with 9 bases in between. DNA of the CDR3: TGTGCCAGCAGTTTCACAGAAGTCTATGGCTACACCTTC. This codes for CASSFTEVYGYTF.

V is TRBV6-2 or TRBV6-3 and J is TRBJ2-5; 11 positions agree with TRBD2. This CDR3 spans 15 amino acids. J was trimmed by 7 bases and V by 0 bases; bases with no gene match: 4. CDR1 and CDR2 (germline): MNHEY, SVGEGT. Here the CDR3 reads CASSYSLAGEATQYF. The CDR3 DNA reads as TGTGCCAGCAGTTACTCACTAGCGGGAGAGGCGACCCAGTACTTC.

In its sample, this clonotype was seen many times. The genes are TRBV4-1 and TRBJ2-1, with D uncertain. Germline-derived CDR1 and CDR2 are MGHRA and YSYEKL. Deletions cut 4 bases from V and 10 bases from J, with 11 bases between. The CDR3 contains 12 residues. The CDR3 protein is CASSPQGYEQFF. The CDR3 nucleotides are TGCGCCAGCAGCCCACAAGGGTACGAGCAGTTCTTC.

This clonotype has at least ten counts. V usage is TRBV19 and J usage is TRBJ2-2, with D possibly being TRBD2 (6 bases). The CDR3 totals 16 residues. Looked up from germline, CDR1 is LNHDA and CDR2 is SQIVND (reference sequence). Deletions cut 7 bases from V and 5 bases from J, with 20 bases between. The CDR3 sequence is CASTSRARGGTGELFF. As DNA, the CDR3 is TGTGCCAGTACCTCCCGCGCCCGTGGAGGGACCGGGGAGCTGTTTTTT.

The table lists this clonotype with a few counts. This sequence joins TRBV25-1 and TRBJ1-6; TRBD1 matches 7 bases. CDR3 length: 14 residues. The V and J ends lost 6 bases and 5 bases, in that order; junction bases with no gene match: 4. Germline V gene sequence: CDR1 MGHDK, CDR2 SYGVNS. Written as DNA, the CDR3 is TGTGCCAGCAGGGAGACAGGGAATAATTCACCCCTCCACTTT. Its protein product is CASRETGNNSPLHF.

The V gene is TRBV21-1, the J gene TRBJ1-5. TRBV21-1 is shown as a pseudogene. CDR3 length: 15 amino acids. The CDR3 loop is CASSKGEGSNQPQHF. The DNA of the CDR3 is TGTGCCAGCAGCAAGGGGGAGGGGAGCAATCAGCCCCAGCATTTT.

This clonotype was seen at least ten times. V and J are TRBV4-1 and TRBJ2-5; TRBD2 matches 7 bases. J gave up 4 bases and V 1 base, and 0 bases lay outside the gene matches. Germline V gene lookup returns CDR1 MGHRA and CDR2 YSYEKL. This CDR3 has 13 residues. The CDR3 sequence: CASSQGGGETQYF. The CDR3 bases are TGCGCCAGCAGCCAAGGGGGGGGAGAGACCCAGTACTTC.

This clonotype appeared a few times. The CDR3 reads CASSFLMRDYTDTQYF. The CDR3 DNA is TGTGCCAGCAGTTTCCTGATGAGGGACTACACAGATACGCAGTATTTT. This chain links TRBV27 with TRBJ2-3; 7 nucleotides match TRBD2. Germline V gene lookup returns CDR1 MNHEY and CDR2 SMNVEV (reference sequence). The ends lost 3 bases at V and 2 bases at J; junction bases unmatched: 8. The CDR3 is 16 residues long.

This clonotype appeared many times. The V call is TRBV7-9, the J call TRBJ1-2; perhaps TRBD1 as D (6 bases). This CDR3 spans 13 amino acids. Between the trimmed V and J ends, which lost 6 bases and 2 bases, there was a span of 10 bases. Germline V gene sequence: CDR1 SEHNR, CDR2 FQNEAQ (reference sequence). This chain's CDR3 is CASRVQGNYGYTF. The CDR3 DNA reads as TGTGCCAGCAGAGTTCAGGGGAACTATGGCTACACCTTC.

This chain uses TRBV7-9 with TRBJ1-1; 8 bases match TRBD1. The CDR3 totals 15 residues. CDR1 and CDR2 from the germline V gene are SEHNR and FQNEAQ (reference sequence). The V segment lost 6 bases and the J segment 1 base; nucleotides outside the gene matches: 7. The CDR3, as DNA: TGTGCCAGCAGTTCGTCGGACAGGGCGAACACTGAAGCTTTCTTT. It specifies CASSSSDRANTEAFF.

This CDR3 is CASSQEGGWEQYF. In DNA form, the CDR3 reads TGTGCCAGCAGCCAAGAGGGGGGATGGGAGCAGTACTTC. The V gene is TRBV4-2, the J gene TRBJ2-7; tentatively, D is TRBD2 (6 bases). Germline V CDR1 and CDR2: LGHNA, YNFKEQ. The germline V and J ends were trimmed by 0 bases and 7 bases, with 10 bases remaining between them. The CDR3 consists of 13 residues.

There are many counts of this clonotype. V is TRBV7-9 and J is TRBJ2-4, with unresolved D. This CDR3 comprises 17 residues. Germline CDR1 is SEHNR and CDR2 is FQNEAQ (reference sequence). Trimming cost V 5 bases and J 1 base, with 18 bases left between them. The CDR3: CASSLRSADNAKNIQYF. CDR3 in DNA: TGTGCCAGCAGCCTCCGATCAGCAGATAATGCCAAAAACATTCAGTACTTC.

The chain uses TRBV7-3 and TRBJ2-1, with unresolved D. Trimming removed 2 bases at V and 4 bases at J, with 12 bases between. The CDR3 covers 15 residues. Germline values: CDR1 SGHTA, CDR2 FQGTGA. The CDR3 is CASSLGPEFYNEQFF. CDR3 DNA: TGTGCCAGCAGCTTAGGGCCAGAATTTTACAATGAGCAGTTCTTC.